The 16 T cell receptor beta chains presented below share a single source sample, sequenced in a study of T-cell memory formation after mild COVID-19 (dated by TCRdb to the early 2020s). Receptors were amplified or captured by 5' RACE. Data came from an Illumina NovaSeq 6000. The raw public reads went through TCRdb reprocessing: fastp at Q25, MiXCR clone calling, in-frame beta chains kept. Every distinct CDR3 protein forms one entry, paired with its most common genes and DNA. The sample table holds roughly 180,000 distinct CDR3 sequences, of which 11% were seen once. Less than 4% of the sample is in the top ten clones. The sequenced sample consisted of PBMCs or a T cell subset sorted from them (not recorded which). The source of these receptors is a man aged 18-30 years who had mild COVID-19 (a few samples of this study predate the infection). The sample titles of this study are shuffled in the database, so cell type and time point are left out; the donor was told from shared clones.

This clonotype was seen repeatedly, ten times or more. The V gene is TRBV5-1, the J gene TRBJ2-1; TRBD2 aligns across 8 bases. Germline loops: CDR1 SGHRS, CDR2 YFSETQ. The CDR3 is 14 residues long. Unmatched junction bases numbered 7, after V lost 3 bases and J lost 8 bases. The CDR3 spells CASSWTGGPYEQFF. The CDR3 DNA sequence: TGCGCCAGCAGCTGGACGGGGGGGCCTTATGAGCAGTTCTTC.

This clonotype was seen at least ten times. The V call is TRBV6-4, the J call TRBJ2-5; 7 bases align to TRBD1. There are 13 residues in the CDR3. V lost 2 bases, J lost 7 bases, and 4 bases stayed unmatched. Germline V gives CDR1 MRHNA, CDR2 SNTAGT. Here the CDR3 reads CASSDSPGGTQYF. The CDR3 bases are TGTGCCAGCAGTGACAGCCCAGGGGGGACCCAGTACTTC.

This clonotype was detected only a few times. This chain joins TRBV5-1 and TRBJ1-6, with D unclear. The V gene's germline CDR1 is SGHRS and CDR2 YFSETQ. The CDR3 covers 15 residues. V dropped 1 base and J dropped 7 bases, with 12 bases sitting between them. The CDR3: CASSLSGGQNSPLHF. The DNA for the CDR3 is TGCGCCAGCAGCTTGAGTGGCGGGCAAAATTCACCCCTCCACTTT.

This clonotype was observed many times. The CDR3 coding sequence is TGTGCCAGCAGCCAAAACACCTACGGGGGGGCCCCCTACGAGCAGTACTTC. Translating it yields CASSQNTYGGAPYEQYF. The chain is built from TRBV6-5 and TRBJ2-7; 8 bases fit TRBD2. Germline CDR1 reads MNHEY; CDR2 reads SVGAGI. The CDR3 is made up of 17 amino acids. With V trimmed by 6 bases and J by 2 bases, 15 bases remained unmatched.

The chain joins TRBV5-1 to TRBJ2-2, with 8 bases aligning to TRBD2. In germline, CDR1 is SGHRS, CDR2 YFSETQ. This CDR3 is 16 amino acids long. J gave up 7 bases and V 4 bases, and 12 bases lay outside the gene matches. This CDR3 reads CASSREGSRDRGELFF. DNA for the CDR3: TGCGCCAGCAGCCGGGAGGGGAGTCGCGATCGCGGGGAGCTGTTTTTT. Based on the CDR3 plus reference TRBV5-1 and TRBJ2-2, the full variable domain is KAGVTQTPRYLIKTRGQQVTLSCSPISGHRSVSWYQQTPGQGLQFLFEYFSETQRNKGNFPGRFSGRQFSNSRSEMNVSTLELGDSALYLCASSREGSRDRGELFFGEGSRLTVL.

V and J are TRBV4-2 and TRBJ2-2; D gene ambiguous. CDR3 length: 15 residues. Trimming removed 4 bases at V and 0 bases at J, with 9 bases between. Germline assignment: CDR1 LGHNA and CDR2 YNFKEQ. CDR3 coding DNA: TGTGCCAGCAGCCTTCGACACACGAACACCGGGGAGCTGTTTTTT. It yields the protein CASSLRHTNTGELFF.

This clonotype was seen more than once but under ten times. The V call is TRBV20-1, the J call TRBJ2-1, with a weak D call TRBD1 (6 bases). Germline values: CDR1 DFQATT, CDR2 SNEGSKA (reference sequence). Trimming removed 5 bases from V and 7 bases from J, with 15 bases in between. This CDR3 spans 13 amino acids. The DNA of the CDR3 is TGCAGTGCTCGAACCCCAGGGGTGAATGAGCAGTTCTTC. Amino acid sequence: CSARTPGVNEQFF.

The chain recombines TRBV5-1 with TRBJ2-5; 7 positions match TRBD1. V was pared by 4 bases and J by 5 bases, with 11 bases of the junction left unmatched. This CDR3 is built from 15 residues. Germline V gene data show CDR1 as SGHRS and CDR2 as YFSETQ. This CDR3 is CASSTSTGQGETQYF. CDR3 sequence (DNA): TGCGCCAGCAGCACGTCGACAGGGCAAGGGGAGACCCAGTACTTC.

The chain recombines TRBV18 with TRBJ1-1; TRBD1 is a possible D gene (5 bases). Trimming stripped 3 bases from V and 3 bases from J, with 11 bases between. The CDR3 runs to 14 residues. Per germline, CDR1 KGHSH and CDR2 LQKENI. This CDR3 reads CASSPSVRDTEAFF. In nucleotides, the CDR3 is TGTGCCAGCTCACCGTCTGTCAGGGACACTGAAGCTTTCTTT.

V and J are TRBV20-1 and TRBJ2-7; a possible D gene is TRBD1 (5 bases). Trimming stripped 3 bases from V and 4 bases from J, with 16 bases between. Per germline, CDR1 DFQATT and CDR2 SNEGSKA (reference sequence). The CDR3 runs 14 residues. CDR3 sequence reads: CSASNPTGPYEQYV. The CDR3, as DNA: TGCAGTGCTAGCAATCCCACAGGACCATACGAGCAGTACGTC.

The rearrangement links TRBV18 to TRBJ2-5; D is uncertain. Trimming removed 8 bases from V and 1 base from J, with 5 bases in between. The germline gives CDR1 KGHSH, CDR2 LQKENI. The CDR3 is 11 amino acids. The CDR3: CASGSQETQYF. The CDR3 nucleotides read TGTGCCAGCGGTAGCCAAGAGACCCAGTACTTC.

In its sample, this clonotype was seen a few times. V and J are TRBV7-8 and TRBJ2-1, with a tentative D call TRBD1 (6 bases). Germline CDR1 is SGHVS and CDR2 is FQNEAQ. CDR3 size: 16 residues. The V end was cut by 5 bases, the J end by 2 bases, with 16 bases between. CDR3 coding DNA: TGTGCCAGCAGCCCCCCTGGGGGCCGTACCTACAATGAGCAGTTCTTC. Its translation: CASSPPGGRTYNEQFF. The full variable domain, in which reference TRBV7-8 and TRBJ2-1 provide the parts outside the CDR3, is GAGVSQSPRYKVAKRGQDVALRCDPISGHVSLFWYQQALGQGPEFLTYFQNEAQLDKSGLPSDRFFAERPEGSVSTLKIQRTQQEDSAVYLCASSPPGGRTYNEQFFGPGTRLTVL.

V is TRBV20-1 and J is TRBJ2-3; tentatively, D is TRBD2 (7 bases). Looked up from germline, CDR1 is DFQATT and CDR2 is SNEGSKA (reference sequence). Trimming cost V 6 bases and J 2 bases, with 12 bases left between them. The CDR3 covers 13 residues. The CDR3 here is CSAEGGNTDTQYF. The CDR3 DNA is TGCAGTGCCGAGGGGGGGAACACAGATACGCAGTATTTT.

There are many counts of this clonotype. The chain carries TRBV6-5 and TRBJ2-7, with D maybe TRBD1 (5 bases). Trimming left V 6 bases short and J 2 bases short, with 17 bases between. The germline gives CDR1 MNHEY, CDR2 SVGAGI. The CDR3 runs 15 residues. CDR3 loop: CASRLTGQAAYEQYF. In nucleotides, the CDR3 is TGTGCCAGCAGACTAACAGGTCAGGCTGCCTACGAGCAGTACTTC.

This clonotype was found a few times. The chain recombines TRBV3-1 with TRBJ2-3; 8 positions agree with TRBD2. The CDR3 covers 15 residues. CDR1 and CDR2 from the germline V gene are LGHDT and YNNKEL (reference sequence). V dropped 0 bases and J dropped 4; count of bases not matched to a gene: 3. The CDR3 DNA reads TGTGCCAGCAGCCAAGAATCGGGGGGGCCAGATACGCAGTATTTT. Translated: CASSQESGGPDTQYF.

The gene calls are TRBV12-5 and TRBJ2-5; 12 nucleotides agree with TRBD2. This CDR3 is built from 16 residues. The germline gives CDR1 LGHNT, CDR2 FRNRAP. Germline trimming cut 1 base from V and 5 bases from J; bases unmatched to any gene: 5. This CDR3 reads CASGLGLAGGMETQYF. DNA of the CDR3: TGTGCTAGTGGTTTGGGGCTAGCGGGGGGGATGGAGACCCAGTACTTC.